These T cell receptor beta chains were read from a single sample in a study of CD8+CD57+ T cells in acquired aplastic anemia. TCRdb analysed the reads with MiXCR anew, one entry per CDR3 protein. The table records 150,000 or so distinct CDR3 sequences, around half of them present only once. The sequencing input was sorted CD4+, CD8+, or CD8+CD57+ T cells (not recorded which) from PBMCs. All receptors come from a human donor with aplastic anemia. Both conserved end residues are part of each CDR3. The D gene is left open where the match is weak.

D	V	J	CDR3
TRBD1	TRBV19	TRBJ1-2	CASSFLTGAAYGYTF
.	TRBV12-5	TRBJ2-1	CASGLLQGRGNEQFF
TRBD1	TRBV29-1	TRBJ1-1	CSVGTGATEAFF
.	TRBV18	TRBJ2-3	CASSPRPSSYVTQYF
.	TRBV24-1	TRBJ2-5	CATSDSGGAGTQYF
.	TRBV6-1	TRBJ1-1	CASSPGLGTEAFF
.	TRBV2	TRBJ1-2	CARSEDSNYGYTF
.	TRBV6-5	TRBJ1-2	CASSYIRGAGVYGYTF
.	TRBV11-2	TRBJ2-5	CASSSPINFQETQYF
.	TRBV24-1	TRBJ2-7	CATSAGGPYEQYF
.	TRBV7-9	TRBJ1-6	CASSLEGSPLHF
.	TRBV25-1	TRBJ2-7	CASSTSLALEQYF
TRBD2	TRBV11-2	TRBJ2-1	CASSLGSWGGENEQFF
.	TRBV6-1	TRBJ2-2	CASSRARGGELFF
.	TRBV6-4	TRBJ2-3	CASSDIPTDTQYF
TRBD1	TRBV5-4	TRBJ1-2	CASSLDRDRGYTF
.	TRBV2	TRBJ2-7	CASSQDGGASYEQYF
.	TRBV2	TRBJ2-7	CARKGQGPEEQYF
TRBD1	TRBV6-2/TRBV6-3	TRBJ1-5	CASSLRRDRGPRHQPQHF
TRBD2	TRBV20-1	TRBJ2-1	CSAKGTSGRASYNEQFF
.	TRBV10-1	TRBJ2-4	CASSEPPGKGAKNIQYF
.	TRBV25-1	TRBJ2-7	CASSDLDPANRDRGYEQYF
.	TRBV2	TRBJ1-1	CASAGNRETEAFF
TRBD2	TRBV15	TRBJ2-2	CATSSVAGSGSGGELFF
.	TRBV7-3	TRBJ2-1	CASSPSWLARNNEQFF
TRBD2	TRBV24-1	TRBJ2-7	CATSLAGGVEQYF
TRBD2	TRBV2	TRBJ2-7	CASSGTSGRSEQYF
.	TRBV6-4	TRBJ2-6	CASSHRSGANVLTF
.	TRBV11-1	TRBJ2-1	CASSPQMPDLHYNEQFF
.	TRBV2	TRBJ2-5	CASSLRPQETQYF
.	TRBV19	TRBJ1-1	CASSTRGLGAFF
TRBD1	TRBV20-1	TRBJ1-1	CSAHQGDNTEAFF
.	TRBV25-1	TRBJ1-1	CASSQPGAYEAFF
.	TRBV5-1	TRBJ1-2	CASSTRTGFRGYTF
.	TRBV20-1	TRBJ2-3	CSARDEGADTQYF
.	TRBV4-3	TRBJ2-1	CASSQDRSLGWGEQFF
.	TRBV29-1	TRBJ2-1	CNVVVEMVFGEQFF
.	TRBV5-1	TRBJ1-4	CASSLSQGLTTNEKLFF
.	TRBV10-3	TRBJ2-3	CAISEQGTDTQYF
.	TRBV7-2	TRBJ2-7	CASSLPAANEQYF
.	TRBV20-1	TRBJ1-1	CSAIDERTEAFF
.	TRBV15	TRBJ2-3	CATSSEVYTDTQYF
TRBD2	TRBV7-2	TRBJ2-7	CASSPGGRQYF
.	TRBV14	TRBJ2-1	CASSQVPFRGQFF
.	TRBV6-1	TRBJ1-4	CASSRGGREKLFF
.	TRBV24-1	TRBJ2-7	CATSDRTRSYEQYF
.	TRBV19	TRBJ2-4	CASTVLKGRENIQYF
TRBD1	TRBV15	TRBJ2-3	CATSRYTTGTGDADTQYF
TRBD2	TRBV24-1	TRBJ2-1	CATGRGGYNEQFF
TRBD1	TRBV29-1	TRBJ1-4	CSVLTGGDEKLFF
TRBD1	TRBV2	TRBJ2-2	CASSTGGHTGELFF
TRBD1	TRBV10-3	TRBJ2-7	CAISGFLGQGSHEQYF
.	TRBV2	TRBJ1-1	CASSEAGLSIEAFF
.	TRBV28	TRBJ2-7	CASVEGPPDSYEQYF
.	TRBV2	TRBJ2-5	CASSEKSRWETQYF
.	TRBV9	TRBJ2-1	CASSVGSGHYNEQFF
.	TRBV29-1	TRBJ1-1	CSVSEGVGEAFF
.	TRBV7-8	TRBJ1-1	CASILDIRAFF
TRBD2	TRBV20-1	TRBJ2-5	CSAPSRTSGLNGGETQYF